The clone carrying this T cell receptor beta chain was found once. Its antigen is undetermined. The source of the sample is a study of cytomegalovirus exposure and HLA in healthy donors. Study observations and caveats: Associated with cytomegalovirus, according to the listing, were some 180 TCR beta chains.

The germline V gene encodes CDR1 SGHAT and CDR2 FQNNGV. Trimming stripped 5 bases from V and 1 base from J, with 11 bases between. The CDR3 is 14 residues long. The PCR was carried out with 60 Vbeta primers and 13 Jbeta primers. The table came from immunoSEQ multiplex PCR; TCRdb's copy has only in-frame clones and leaves some out. The sample has about 170,000 clones; 73% are singletons. This receptor was taken from a woman between 18 and 30 years old in good health and CMV-seropositive. V is TRBV11-2 and J is TRBJ1-1; no clear D gene. Material for sequencing was PBMCs. The CDR3 here is CASSGGQKNTEAFF. CDR3 bases: TGTGCCAGCAGCGGTGGGCAGAAGAACACTGAAGCTTTCTTT.